There are many counts of the clone carrying this T cell receptor (beta chain). The antigen remains unidentified. This entry comes from a study of T cell repertoires in cytomegalovirus infection. Study overall: From public TCR beta signatures came an indication of both CMV infection and matching HLA type.

The ends were cut back, 3 bases at V and 1 base at J, with 8 bases in the middle. The germline CDR1 and CDR2 sequences are ENHRY and SYGVKD. CDR3 length: 14 residues. TCRdb passed the reads through MiXCR, listing each CDR3 protein once. The sample lists around 530,000 distinct CDR3 sequences, approximately 26% occurring once. Overall study results and limits: Within the response measured ex vivo, HLA-C-restricted CMV-specific TCR beta clonotypes were dominant. The cumulative frequency of public TCR beta families distinguished individuals who carried CMV together with the relevant HLA.

The TCR originated in a human donor in good health (CMV status not recorded). Some clones in this sample may be carry-over from other donors' samples. This chain connects TRBV10-3 to TRBJ2-3, with D perhaps matching TRBD1 or TRBD2 (5 bases each). The sequenced sample was PBMCs. This CDR3 reads CAISDGGGTDTQYF. Written as DNA, the CDR3 is TGTGCCATCAGTGATGGGGGTGGCACAGATACGCAGTATTTT.